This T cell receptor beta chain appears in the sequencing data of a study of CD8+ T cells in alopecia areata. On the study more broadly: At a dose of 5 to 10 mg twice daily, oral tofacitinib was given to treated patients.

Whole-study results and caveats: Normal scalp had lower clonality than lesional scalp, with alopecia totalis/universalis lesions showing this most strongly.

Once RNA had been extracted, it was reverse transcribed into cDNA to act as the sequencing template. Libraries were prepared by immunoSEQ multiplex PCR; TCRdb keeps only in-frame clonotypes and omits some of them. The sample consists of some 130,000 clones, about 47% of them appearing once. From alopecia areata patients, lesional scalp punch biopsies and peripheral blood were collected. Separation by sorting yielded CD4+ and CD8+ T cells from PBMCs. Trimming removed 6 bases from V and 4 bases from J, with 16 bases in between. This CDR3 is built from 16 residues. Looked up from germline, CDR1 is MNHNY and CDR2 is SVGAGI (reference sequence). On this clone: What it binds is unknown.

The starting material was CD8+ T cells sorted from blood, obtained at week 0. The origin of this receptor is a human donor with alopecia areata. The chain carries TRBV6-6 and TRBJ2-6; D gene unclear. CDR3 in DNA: TGTGCCAGCAGCCTGTTGATCGGGTCCGGGGCCAACGTCCTGACTTTC. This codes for CASSLLIGSGANVLTF.